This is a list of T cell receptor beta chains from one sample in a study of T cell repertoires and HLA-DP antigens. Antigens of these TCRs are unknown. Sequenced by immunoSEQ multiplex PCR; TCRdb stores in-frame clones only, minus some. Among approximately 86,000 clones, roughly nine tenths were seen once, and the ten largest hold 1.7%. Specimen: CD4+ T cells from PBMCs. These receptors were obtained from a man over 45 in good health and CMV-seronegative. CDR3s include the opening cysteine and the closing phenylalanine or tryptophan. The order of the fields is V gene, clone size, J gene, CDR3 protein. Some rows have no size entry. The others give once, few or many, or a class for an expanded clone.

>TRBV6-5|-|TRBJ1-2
CASARPNYGYTF
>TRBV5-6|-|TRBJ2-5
CASSSGSPSETQYF
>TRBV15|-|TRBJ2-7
CATSRDLGQGYEQYF
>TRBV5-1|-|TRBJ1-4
CASRAGGTNEKLFF
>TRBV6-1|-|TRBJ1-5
CASSEASLNQPQHF
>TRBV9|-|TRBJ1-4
CASSPKGQGRSEKLFF
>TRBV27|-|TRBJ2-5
CASSLRGQQETQYF
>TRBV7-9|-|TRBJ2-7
CASSLTSGVGEQYF
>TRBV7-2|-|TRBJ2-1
CASSAGPNNEQFF
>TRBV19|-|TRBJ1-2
CASTYRTGGDGYTF
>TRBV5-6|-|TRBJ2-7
CASSLIDSYEQYF
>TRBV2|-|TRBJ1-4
CASRRAPGATNEKLFF
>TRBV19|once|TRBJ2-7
CASSMRAESYEQYF
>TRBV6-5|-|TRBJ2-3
CASRGTATDTQYF
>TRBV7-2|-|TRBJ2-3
CASSIGTSGSTDTQYF
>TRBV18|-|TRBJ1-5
CASSPSQGAYQPQHF
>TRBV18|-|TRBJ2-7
CASSPQGKGYEQYF
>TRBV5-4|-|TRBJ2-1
CASSWKGALGNEQFF
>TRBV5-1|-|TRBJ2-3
CASSLGLAGVNTQYF
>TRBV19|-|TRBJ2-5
CATKRTSGIMETQYF
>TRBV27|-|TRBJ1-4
CASRLGEKLFF
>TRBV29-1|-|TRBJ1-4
CSVDAGGKLFF
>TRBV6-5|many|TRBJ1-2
CASRPDRAGGYTF
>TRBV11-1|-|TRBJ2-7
CASSLGGTGVHEQYF
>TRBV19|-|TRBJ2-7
CASSITPGQGYEQYF
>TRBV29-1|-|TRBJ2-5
CSVGISETQYF
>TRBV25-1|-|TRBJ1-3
CASSEGSSGNTIYF
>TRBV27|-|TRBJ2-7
CASSFHQGSYEQYF
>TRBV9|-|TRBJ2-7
CASSLRQGAYEQYF
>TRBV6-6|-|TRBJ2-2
CASSYNTGELFF
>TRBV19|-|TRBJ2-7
CASSPIAAAEQYF
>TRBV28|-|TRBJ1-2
CASTDSRYGYTF
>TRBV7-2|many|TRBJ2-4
CASSPRDRGLRNIQYF
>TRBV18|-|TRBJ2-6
CASSPPGTGGFSGANVLTF
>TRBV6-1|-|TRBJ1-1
CASSAWEDTEAFF
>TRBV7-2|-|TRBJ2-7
CASSNRLTSGSYEQYF
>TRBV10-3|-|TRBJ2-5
CATSGDNQETQYF
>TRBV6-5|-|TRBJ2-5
CASSEQKRETQYF
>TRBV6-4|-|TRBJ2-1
CASSAGLAGGNEQFF
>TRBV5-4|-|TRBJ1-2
CASSSTGQITYGYTF
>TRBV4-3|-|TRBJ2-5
CASSQDAWTSQETQYF
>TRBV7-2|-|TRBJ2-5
CASSQWRAQETQYF
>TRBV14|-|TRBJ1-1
CASSQGTVAFF
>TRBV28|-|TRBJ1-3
CASSSRQGIIAFGNTIYF
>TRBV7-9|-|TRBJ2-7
CASSIGQGGYEQYF
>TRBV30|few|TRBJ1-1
CAWSQGTEAFF
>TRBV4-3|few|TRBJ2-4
CASSQAQEGVQYF
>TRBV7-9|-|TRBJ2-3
CASSFHNTDTQYF
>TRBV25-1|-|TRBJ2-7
CASSDPASQAGSYEQYF
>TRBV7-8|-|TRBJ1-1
CASSLAGTAAFF
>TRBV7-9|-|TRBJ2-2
CASRLGASGATGELFF
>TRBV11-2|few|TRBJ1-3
CASSPDRFSGNTIYF
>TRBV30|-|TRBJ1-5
CAWSVGMDQPQHF
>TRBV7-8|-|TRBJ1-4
CASSSKRTGNKEKLFF
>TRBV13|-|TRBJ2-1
CASSRQSPSGSSYNEQFF
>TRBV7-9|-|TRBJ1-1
CASSLGIEAFF
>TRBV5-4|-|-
CASSLQGYEQYF
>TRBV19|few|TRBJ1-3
CASSISAAAGNTIYF
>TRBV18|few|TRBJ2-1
CASSPGQPEQFF